The T cell receptor beta chain described here comes from a study of cytotoxic CD8 clonotypes in ibrutinib-treated CLL (dated by TCRdb to 2020 to 2022). Some background on the complete study: The cohort included about 15 treatment-naive and roughly 10 relapsed/refractory patients; 17 were IGHV unmutated. Cryopreserved peripheral blood mononuclear cells were collected before treatment, at response, and at either disease progression or sustained remission. All remission and progressive disease samples were collected while patients were still receiving ibrutinib. Partial responses were observed in about 24 patients and complete responses in 2; after a median follow-up of 68 months, remission was maintained in around 14 patients and progression was observed in approximately 12. Response samples were taken after a median of 12 months on treatment, ranging from roughly 6 to 36 months. Of the approximately 86 people in the trial, about 25 had longitudinal samples available. An average of roughly 270,000 productive templates and tens of thousands of productive rearrangements was obtained per sample.

A MiSeq instrument was used for deep resolution sequencing, which targeted depths ranging from 1 in 1 million up to 1 in 200,000 T cells, with coverage averaging 10x for each clonotype. TCR beta libraries were generated with the immunoSEQ hsTCRB Kit. As for the original processing: ImmunoSEQ Data Assistant and ImmunoSEQ Analyzer were used for data analysis, and V, D and J genes were assigned according to IMGT definitions. Clonality, with values ranging from 0 to 1, was calculated as one minus the normalized Shannon entropy of productive rearrangement frequencies. Only overrepresented clonotypes making up at least 0.05% of each patient's repertoire were included in the public clonotype analysis. Repertoires from some twelve age-matched healthy donors in immuneACCESS were used as clonality controls. What TCRdb holds here is the immuneACCESS table cut down to in-frame rearrangements. Part of the clones is not present; checked against another copy, under half of the missing clones reflect an unresolved V gene, and the others are unexplained. That table is the source of V, J and clone size, and D and trimming were worked out from the DNA. A total of about 160,000 clones appear in this sample, roughly 80% of them only once. Roughly 2% of the sample is held by the ten biggest clonotypes.

As encoded in the germline V gene (reference sequence), CDR1 is GTSNPN while CDR2 is SVGIG. Counted from cysteine to phenylalanine, this CDR3 has 11 amino acids. The kept DNA is CDR3 alone, 33 bases in frame from the first base. V was cut back by 1 base and J by 2 bases, leaving a gap of 2 bases between them. Study-wide conclusions, independent of this receptor: Sampling times were not matched between sustained-remission and progressing patients, and lymph node repertoires were not studied. At baseline, clonality was higher than in age-matched healthy donors and showed a strong correlation with circulating CD8+ T-cell counts. Public clonotypes were found to be uncommon and were observed to contract or remain stable during treatment; the increase in clonality was shown to reflect expansion of private clonotypes at ibrutinib response. Clonality increased at ibrutinib response, stayed stable in sustained remission, and fell back toward baseline at progression.

The sample's time point label, decoded: 12 months on ibrutinib. For TCR beta library preparation, approximately 1.9 micrograms of genomic DNA was extracted from cryopreserved PBMCs. Longitudinal blood samples from CLL patients on ibrutinib monotherapy were analyzed using high-throughput TCR beta sequencing. The patients took part in an open-label, single-center phase 2 trial of ibrutinib monotherapy. Remarks on this clone: Its specific antigen is unknown. No much larger clone exists at a distance of one base, and base qualities are not known.

Recombination connected TRBV30 to TRBJ1-2; no D gene is confidently identified. Sequences were derived from PBMCs, sampled after 12 months of ibrutinib treatment. This sequence originates from a human donor with chronic lymphocytic leukemia. The nucleotide sequence is TGTGCCTGGAGTGAAAACTATGGCTACACCTTC. This yields the protein CAWSENYGYTF.